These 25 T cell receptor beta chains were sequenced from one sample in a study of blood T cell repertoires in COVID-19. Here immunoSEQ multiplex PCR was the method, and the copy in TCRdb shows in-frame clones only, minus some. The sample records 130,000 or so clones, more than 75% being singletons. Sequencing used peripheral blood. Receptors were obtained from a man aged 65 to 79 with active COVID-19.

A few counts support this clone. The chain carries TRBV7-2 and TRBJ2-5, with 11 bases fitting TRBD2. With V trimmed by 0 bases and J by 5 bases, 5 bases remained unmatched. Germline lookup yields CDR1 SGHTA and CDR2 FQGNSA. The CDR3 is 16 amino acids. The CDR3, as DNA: TGTGCCAGCAGCTTAGCACTAGCGGGAGCAAGTGAGACCCAGTACTTC. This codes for CASSLALAGASETQYF.

CDR3 coding DNA: TGTGCCAGCAGTCCCCCCCCGGCCTACGAGCAGTACTTC. Its protein product is CASSPPPAYEQYF. The chain joins TRBV28 to TRBJ2-7; D is undetermined. In germline, CDR1 is MDHEN, CDR2 SYDVKM. This CDR3 region has 13 residues. V gave up 5 bases and J gave up 2 bases, with 10 bases separating them.

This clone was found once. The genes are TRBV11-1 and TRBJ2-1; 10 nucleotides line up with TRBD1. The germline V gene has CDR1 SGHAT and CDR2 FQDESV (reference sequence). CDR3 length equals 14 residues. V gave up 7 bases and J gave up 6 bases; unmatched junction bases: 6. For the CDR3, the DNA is TGTGCCAGCAACGGACAGGGGGGGTTCAATGAGCAGTTCTTC. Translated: CASNGQGGFNEQFF.

CDR3 sequence: CASSPGQGRDEQYF. CDR3 bases: TGCGCCAGCAGCCCTGGACAGGGTAGGGACGAGCAGTACTTC. The genes are TRBV5-1 and TRBJ2-7; 8 bases line up with TRBD1. Germline assignment: CDR1 SGHRS and CDR2 YFSETQ. J gave up 5 bases and V 4 bases, and 8 bases lay outside the gene matches. The CDR3 is 14 residues long. Complete variable domain (other parts from reference TRBV5-1 and TRBJ2-7): KAGVTQTPRYLIKTRGQQVTLSCSPISGHRSVSWYQQTPGQGLQFLFEYFSETQRNKGNFPGRFSGRQFSNSRSEMNVSTLELGDSALYLCASSPGQGRDEQYFGPGTRLTVT.

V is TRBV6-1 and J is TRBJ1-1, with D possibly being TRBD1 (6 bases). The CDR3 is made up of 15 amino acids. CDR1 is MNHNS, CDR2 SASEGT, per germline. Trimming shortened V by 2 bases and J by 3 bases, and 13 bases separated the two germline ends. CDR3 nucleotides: TGTGCCAGCAGTGAAACGGCAGGGGCTTACACTGAAGCTTTCTTT. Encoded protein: CASSETAGAYTEAFF.

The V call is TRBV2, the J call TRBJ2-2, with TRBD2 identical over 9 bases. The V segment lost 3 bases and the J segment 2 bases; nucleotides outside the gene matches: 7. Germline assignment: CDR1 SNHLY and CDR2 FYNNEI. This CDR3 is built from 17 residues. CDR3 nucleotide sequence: TGTGCCAGCAGTGACGCGCGGGAGGGCTTTAACACCGGGGAGCTGTTTTTT. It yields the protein CASSDAREGFNTGELFF.

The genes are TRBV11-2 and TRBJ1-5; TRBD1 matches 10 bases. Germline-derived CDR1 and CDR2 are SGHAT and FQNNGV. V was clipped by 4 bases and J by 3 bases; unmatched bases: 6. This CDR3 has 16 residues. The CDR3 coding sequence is TGTGCCAGCAGCTCAGGGACAGGGGTTATCAATCAGCCCCAGCATTTT. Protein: CASSSGTGVINQPQHF.

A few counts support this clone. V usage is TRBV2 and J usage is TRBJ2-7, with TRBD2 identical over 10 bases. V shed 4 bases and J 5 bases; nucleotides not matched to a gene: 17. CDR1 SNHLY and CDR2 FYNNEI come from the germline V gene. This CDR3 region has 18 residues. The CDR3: CASSAPPQALAGVHEQYF. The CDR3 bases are TGTGCCAGCAGTGCCCCACCCCAGGCGCTAGCGGGAGTACACGAGCAGTACTTC.

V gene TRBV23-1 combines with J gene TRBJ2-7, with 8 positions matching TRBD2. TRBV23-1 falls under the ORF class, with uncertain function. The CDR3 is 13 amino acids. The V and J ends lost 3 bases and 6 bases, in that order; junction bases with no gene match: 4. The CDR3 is CASSHTGRGEQYF. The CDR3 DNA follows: TGCGCCAGCAGTCACACCGGGAGGGGCGAGCAGTACTTC.

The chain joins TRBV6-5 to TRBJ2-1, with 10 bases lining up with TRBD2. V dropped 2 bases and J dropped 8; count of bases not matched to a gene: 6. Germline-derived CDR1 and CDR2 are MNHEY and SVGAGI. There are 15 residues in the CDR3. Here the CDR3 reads CASSYRLAGKDEQFF. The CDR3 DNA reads TGTGCCAGCAGTTACCGACTAGCGGGCAAGGATGAGCAGTTCTTC.

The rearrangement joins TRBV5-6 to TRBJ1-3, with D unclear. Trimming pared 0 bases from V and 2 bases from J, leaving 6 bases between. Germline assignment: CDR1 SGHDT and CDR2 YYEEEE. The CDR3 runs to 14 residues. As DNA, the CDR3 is TGTGCCAGCAGCTTGGAGCGTCCTGGAAACACCATATATTTT. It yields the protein CASSLERPGNTIYF.

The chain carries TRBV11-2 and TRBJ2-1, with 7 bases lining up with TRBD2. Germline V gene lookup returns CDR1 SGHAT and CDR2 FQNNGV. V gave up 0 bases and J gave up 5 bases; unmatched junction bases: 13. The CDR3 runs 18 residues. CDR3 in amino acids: CASSLEGAGAVIDNEQFF. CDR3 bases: TGTGCCAGCAGCTTAGAAGGTGCGGGAGCAGTAATCGACAATGAGCAGTTCTTC.

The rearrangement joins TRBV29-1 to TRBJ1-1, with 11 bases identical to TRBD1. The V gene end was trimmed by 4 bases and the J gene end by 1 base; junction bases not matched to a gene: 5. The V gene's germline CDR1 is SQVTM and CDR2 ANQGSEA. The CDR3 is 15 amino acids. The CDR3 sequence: CSVGTGTGGNTEAFF. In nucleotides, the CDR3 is TGCAGCGTTGGAACGGGGACAGGGGGGAACACTGAAGCTTTCTTT.

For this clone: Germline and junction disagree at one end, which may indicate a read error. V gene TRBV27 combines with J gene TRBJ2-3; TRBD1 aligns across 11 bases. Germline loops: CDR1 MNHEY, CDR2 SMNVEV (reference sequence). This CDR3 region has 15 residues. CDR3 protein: CASRGWTGGTYTQYF. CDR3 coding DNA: TGTGCCAGCAGGGGATGGACAGGGGGCACATATACGCAGTATTTT.

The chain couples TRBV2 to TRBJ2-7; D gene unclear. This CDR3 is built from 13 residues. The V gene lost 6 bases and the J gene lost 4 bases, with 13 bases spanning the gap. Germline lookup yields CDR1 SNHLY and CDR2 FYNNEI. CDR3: CASRVQLTYEQYF. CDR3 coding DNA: TGTGCCAGCAGGGTCCAATTAACTTACGAGCAGTACTTC. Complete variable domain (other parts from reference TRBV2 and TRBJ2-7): EPEVTQTPSHQVTQMGQEVILRCVPISNHLYFYWYRQILGQKVEFLVSFYNNEISEKSEIFDDQFSVERPDGSNFTLKIRSTKLEDSAMYFCASRVQLTYEQYFGPGTRLTVT.

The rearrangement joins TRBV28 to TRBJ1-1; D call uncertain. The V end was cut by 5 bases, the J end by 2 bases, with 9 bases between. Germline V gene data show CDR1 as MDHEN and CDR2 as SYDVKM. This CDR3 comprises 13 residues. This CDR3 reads CASSLTDNTEAFF. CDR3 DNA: TGTGCCAGCAGTCTTACTGATAACACTGAAGCTTTCTTT.

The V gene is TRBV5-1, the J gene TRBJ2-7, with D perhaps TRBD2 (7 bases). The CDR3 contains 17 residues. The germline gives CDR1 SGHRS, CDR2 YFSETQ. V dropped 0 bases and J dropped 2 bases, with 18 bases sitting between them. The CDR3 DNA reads TGCGCCAGCAGCTTGGCCGAGGGGGGGCAAACTGCCTACGAGCAGTACTTC. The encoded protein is CASSLAEGGQTAYEQYF.

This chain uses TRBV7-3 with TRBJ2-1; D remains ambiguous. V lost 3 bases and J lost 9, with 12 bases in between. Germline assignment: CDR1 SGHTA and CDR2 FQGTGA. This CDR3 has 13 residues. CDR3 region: CASSFGPDFEQFF. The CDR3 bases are TGTGCCAGCAGCTTTGGGCCGGATTTTGAGCAGTTCTTC. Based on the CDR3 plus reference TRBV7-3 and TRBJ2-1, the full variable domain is GAGVSQTPSNKVTEKGKYVELRCDPISGHTALYWYRQSLGQGPEFLIYFQGTGAADDSGLPNDRFFAVRPEGSVSTLKIQRTERGDSAVYLCASSFGPDFEQFFGPGTRLTVL.

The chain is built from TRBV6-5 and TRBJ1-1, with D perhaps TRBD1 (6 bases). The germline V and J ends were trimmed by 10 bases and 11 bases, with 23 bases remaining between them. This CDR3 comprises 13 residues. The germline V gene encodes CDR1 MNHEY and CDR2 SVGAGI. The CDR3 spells CATIPSGGLGAFF. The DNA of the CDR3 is TGTGCCACAATTCCGTCCGGGGGGCTCGGGGCTTTCTTT.

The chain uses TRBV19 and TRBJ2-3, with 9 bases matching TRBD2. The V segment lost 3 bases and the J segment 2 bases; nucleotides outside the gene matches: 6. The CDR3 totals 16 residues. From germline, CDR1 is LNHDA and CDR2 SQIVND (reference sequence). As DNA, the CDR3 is TGTGCCAGTAGTATGGGTCTAGCGGGGACCACAGATACGCAGTATTTT. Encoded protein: CASSMGLAGTTDTQYF.

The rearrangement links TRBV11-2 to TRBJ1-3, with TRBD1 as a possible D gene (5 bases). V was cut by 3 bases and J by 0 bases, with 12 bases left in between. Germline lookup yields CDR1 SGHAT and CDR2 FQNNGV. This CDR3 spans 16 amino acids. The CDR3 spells CASSFAGLSSGNTIYF. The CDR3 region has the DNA TGTGCCAGCAGCTTCGCAGGGTTGAGCTCTGGAAACACCATATATTTT.

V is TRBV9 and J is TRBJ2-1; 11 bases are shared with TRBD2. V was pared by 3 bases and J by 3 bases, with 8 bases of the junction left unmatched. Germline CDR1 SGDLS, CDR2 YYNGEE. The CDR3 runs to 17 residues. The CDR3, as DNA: TGTGCCAGCAGCGGATCCACTAGCGGGAGAAACTACAATGAGCAGTTCTTC. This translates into CASSGSTSGRNYNEQFF.

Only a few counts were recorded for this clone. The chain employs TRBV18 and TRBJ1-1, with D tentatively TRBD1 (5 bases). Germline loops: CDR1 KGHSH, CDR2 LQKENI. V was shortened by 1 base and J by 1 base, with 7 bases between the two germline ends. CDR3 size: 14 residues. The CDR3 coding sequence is TGTGCCAGCTCACCACAAGGGGCGAACACTGAAGCTTTCTTT. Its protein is CASSPQGANTEAFF.

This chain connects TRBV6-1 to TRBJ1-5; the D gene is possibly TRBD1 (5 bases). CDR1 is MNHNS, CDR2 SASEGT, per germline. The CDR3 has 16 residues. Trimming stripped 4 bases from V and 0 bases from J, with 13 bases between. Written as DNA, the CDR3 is TGTGCCAGCAGTGCTTGGCAGGGTAATAGCAATCAGCCCCAGCATTTT. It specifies CASSAWQGNSNQPQHF.

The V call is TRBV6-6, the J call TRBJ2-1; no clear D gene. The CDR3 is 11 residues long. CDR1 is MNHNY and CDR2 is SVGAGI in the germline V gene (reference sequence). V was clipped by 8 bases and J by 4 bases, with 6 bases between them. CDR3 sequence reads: CASQEYNEQFF. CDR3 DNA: TGTGCCAGCCAGGAATACAATGAGCAGTTCTTC.